This T cell receptor (beta chain) is drawn from a study of spatial heterogeneity in lung cancer. Study results and limitations: Tumor TCRs that were ubiquitous and expanded showed up in blood more at resection than follow-up.

Each molecule of TCR cDNA was tagged with one unique molecular identifier. A single record per CDR3 protein comes from TCRdb applying MiXCR to the 5' RACE reads. This table holds 12,000 to 15,000 distinct CDR3 sequences, around 8% found once. With V trimmed by 8 bases and J by 5 bases, 6 bases remained unmatched. Germline V gene sequence: CDR1 MNHEY, CDR2 SVGAGI. This CDR3 spans 14 amino acids. Time point denoted: sample taken at primary tumor resection. Whole RNA was taken from tumor, nontumor lung or frozen PBMC; it was then sequenced unsorted. Patients with untreated early-stage non-small cell lung cancer, numbering some 72, were the donors. Ten or more counts support this clonotype. Its cognate antigen is unknown.

This clonotype was obtained from a female donor with early-stage non-small cell lung cancer. Sequenced here: PBMCs, sampled at surgery. The chain recombines TRBV6-5 with TRBJ1-6; the match to TRBD1 covers 7 bases. The DNA of the CDR3 is TGTGCCAGCGCCAGGACAGGTGATAATTCACCCCTCCACTTT. Translation gives CASARTGDNSPLHF.